The clone carrying this T cell receptor (beta chain) was found a few times. Its antigen is still unknown. Amplification used 60 Vbeta primers and 13 Jbeta primers. Source study methods: Unique TCR beta chains totaled roughly 80 million in a later count, with roughly 11 million of them shared. The repertoire was sequenced with immunoSEQ multiplex PCR; TCRdb's copy has only in-frame clones and lacks some. V and J calls and clone size come straight from that table; D and trimming were deduced from the DNA. The sample has roughly 82,000 clones, 74% seen once. The sample comes from a study of cytomegalovirus exposure and HLA in healthy donors. General observations from the study: Researchers reportedly found TCR beta sequences accurately predicted most subjects' HLA-A and HLA-B alleles. Segments of the TCR beta V type were, in most cases, productive about 90% or about 30% of the time in an earlier analysis.

The V end was cut by 6 bases, the J end by 6 bases, with 8 bases between. This CDR3 has 11 amino acids. Looked up from germline, CDR1 is LNHDA and CDR2 is SQIVND (reference sequence). This chain uses TRBV19 with TRBJ1-1; D possibly corresponds to TRBD1 (5 bases). This receptor was taken from a woman aged 45 to 65 in good health and CMV-seropositive. Sequenced input: PBMCs. CDR3 residues: CASSQGSEAFF. CDR3 DNA sequence: TGTGCCAGTAGCCAGGGTTCTGAAGCTTTCTTT.